This T cell receptor beta chain is drawn from a study of blood T cell repertoires in COVID-19. As for the study in general: There were acute and convalescent COVID-19 samples, and they came from the United States, Italy and Spain. PBMCs, B-cell-depleted T cells, or T cells provided the cDNA or gDNA that made up the material.

CDR1 and CDR2 from the germline V gene are SEHNR and FQNEAQ (reference sequence). With V trimmed by 5 bases and J by 4 bases, 14 bases remained unmatched. The CDR3 length is 17 residues. Authors' data handling: Amplifying reference gene primers gave estimates of nucleated cell counts. TCRdb's table, derived via immunoSEQ multiplex PCR, lists solely in-frame clones and lacks some. Clone size and V and J calls were adopted from that table, with D and trimming inferred from the DNA. The sample lists 180,000 or so clones, approximately 88% occurring once. The sequence was obtained from a woman aged 25 to 39 with acute or convalescent COVID-19. The V and J genes are TRBV7-9 and TRBJ2-5; 9 bases fit TRBD2. The sequenced sample consisted of peripheral blood. Written as DNA, the CDR3 is TGTGCCAGCAGCACCCCCAGCGGGAGGAAGTCTGGAGAGACCCAGTACTTC. Its protein product is CASSTPSGRKSGETQYF.